What follows describes a single T cell receptor beta chain. Which antigen it targets is not known. There are no base qualities to consult, and no much larger clone falls within one base. This entry is derived from a study of CD8 T cells in Susac syndrome (dated by TCRdb to the late 2010s). Notes on the research overall: Among the Susac syndrome patients who were sequenced, clinically active disease was present in over 5 and clinical remission was observed in 8 or 9. Clonality of the CD8+ T cell repertoire was compared between roughly twelve healthy donors, 14 Susac syndrome patients and 15 multiple sclerosis patients. At blood withdrawal, Susac syndrome patients were therapy-naive, treated with corticosteroids (with IVIg additionally given to some), or treated with IVIg alone. Whether CD8+ T cell activation and differentiation in Susac syndrome was antigen driven was tested using repertoire sequencing.

Peripheral blood CD8+ and CD4+ T cells from healthy donors, Susac syndrome patients and multiple sclerosis patients were profiled by high-throughput TCR beta sequencing. The Susac syndrome patients fulfilled recently defined diagnostic criteria for either definite or probable disease. Bulk CD8+ and CD4+ T cells were purified magnetically by negative isolation, whereas CD8+ TEMRA cells were enriched by FACS. Blood was collected in EDTA tubes and processed within 24 hours, with PBMCs isolated through density gradient centrifugation. PBMCs intended for TCR sequencing were frozen in liquid nitrogen and were later thawed in a 37 degrees C water bath. The sorted or isolated CD4+, CD8+ and CD8+ TEMRA cells had a purity of 90% or higher. RNA was extracted using the RNeasy kit, and roughly 0.5 to 1 ug of the RNA was reverse transcribed with random hexamers. The immunoSEQ multiplex PCR assay, which covers 54 Vbeta and 13 Jbeta segments, was used to amplify TCR beta CDR3 regions. PCR amplification bias was corrected by using a synthetic template baseline for primer optimization and computational correction. The authors' analysis ran thus. Reads were annotated to V, D and J genes according to IMGT and were analyzed with immunoSEQ Analyzer, with only productive sequences retained. Clonality was calculated as one minus the Shannon entropy normalized by log2 of the number of productive unique sequences. Public and private clones were assessed among the 100 most prevalent clones of each patient and control. Clones were defined as Susac-specific if absent from the healthy and MS cohorts, from approximately 1,100 published viral clones and from other ImmuneACCESS disease sequences. In TCRdb, the public reads were trimmed at Q25 with fastp and aligned with MiXCR, with productive beta chains retained. CDR3 protein duplicates are merged, each entry listing the most common genes and DNA. The authors' filters were not applied to this entry. In all, the sample holds roughly 76,000 distinct CDR3 sequences, and over 85% of those were seen once. 0.45% to 0.55% of the sample lies in the top ten.

Beyond this particular receptor, the publication reports: Roughly 17 and five Susac-specific public clones were found in the total CD8+ and CD8+ TEMRA repertoires, respectively. The number of individuals in the TCR sequencing and HLA analysis was acknowledged as relatively small. CD8+ repertoires in Susac syndrome showed clonal expansion, which was highest in CD8+ TEMRA cells and was greater in clinically active patients than in remitting patients.

Reading the germline V gene (reference sequence) gives CDR1 LNHDA and CDR2 SQIVND. V sheds 9 bases and J sheds 6 bases, leaving 17 bases between their ends. The CDR3 contains 13 residues, cysteine and phenylalanine counted. The entry retains the CDR3 DNA only, 39 bases that are in frame from base 1. Input material: CD8+ T cells from PBMCs. The clonotype originates from a human donor with Susac syndrome. The chain employs TRBV19 and TRBJ1-2; tentative D gene TRBD1, with 5 bases matching. The CDR3 region has the sequence CASHGTDRDGYTF. The DNA is TGTGCCAGCCATGGGACTGACCGGGATGGCTACACCTTC. Here the CDR3 is joined to the reference TRBV19 and TRBJ1-2 genes, and the full variable domain is: DGGITQSPKYLFRKEGQNVTLSCEQNLNHDAMYWYRQDPGQGLRLIYYSQIVNDFQKGDIAEGYSVSREKKESFPLTVTSAQKNPTAFYLCASHGTDRDGYTFGSGTRLTVV.